This T cell receptor beta chain originates from a study of blood T cell repertoires in COVID-19. The overall study: Donors in the United States, Italy and Spain gave samples during acute or convalescent COVID-19. T cells, B-cell-depleted T cells, or PBMCs provided the cDNA or gDNA that served as material.

From germline, CDR1 is LGHNA and CDR2 YNFKEQ. This CDR3 is built from 16 residues. V lost 0 bases and J lost 10, with 18 bases in between. Original handling: By means of reference gene primer amplification, nucleated cell counts were estimated. The data were produced by immunoSEQ multiplex PCR, yet TCRdb's version contains in-frame clones alone and is incomplete. The V and J calls and clone size come from that table; D and trimming were worked out from the DNA. This table has approximately 150,000 clones, approximately 89% appearing once. This TCR was recovered from a human donor in a cohort sampled during active COVID-19. Material: peripheral blood. The chain couples TRBV4-2 to TRBJ1-4; TRBD1 is a possible D gene (6 bases). Written as DNA, the CDR3 is TGTGCCAGCAGCCAAGAACCTAGGGGGGGGATAGGAAAACTGTTTTTT. It translates to CASSQEPRGGIGKLFF.